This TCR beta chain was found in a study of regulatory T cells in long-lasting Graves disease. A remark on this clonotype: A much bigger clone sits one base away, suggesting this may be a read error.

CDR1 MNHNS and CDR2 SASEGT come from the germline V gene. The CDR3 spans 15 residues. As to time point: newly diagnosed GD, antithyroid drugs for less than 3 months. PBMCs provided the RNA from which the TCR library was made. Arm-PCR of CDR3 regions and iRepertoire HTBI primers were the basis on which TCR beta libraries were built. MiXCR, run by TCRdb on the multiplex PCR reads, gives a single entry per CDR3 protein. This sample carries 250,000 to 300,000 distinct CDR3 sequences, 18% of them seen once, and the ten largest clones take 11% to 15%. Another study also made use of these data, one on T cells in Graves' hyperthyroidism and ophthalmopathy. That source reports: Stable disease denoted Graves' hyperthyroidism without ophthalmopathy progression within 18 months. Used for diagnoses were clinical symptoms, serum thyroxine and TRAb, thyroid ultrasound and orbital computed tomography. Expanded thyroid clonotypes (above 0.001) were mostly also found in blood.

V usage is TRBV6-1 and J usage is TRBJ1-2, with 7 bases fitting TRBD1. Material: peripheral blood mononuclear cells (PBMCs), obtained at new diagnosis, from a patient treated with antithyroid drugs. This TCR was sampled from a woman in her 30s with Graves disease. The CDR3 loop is CASRLIPGQLDGHTF. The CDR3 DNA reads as TGTGCCAGCAGGCTCATTCCGGGACAGCTGGATGGCCACACCTTC.